A selection of T cell receptor beta chains follows, all from one sample in a study of T cells after posttransplantation cyclophosphamide. The table came from immunoSEQ multiplex PCR; TCRdb's copy has only in-frame clones and leaves some out. Found here are roughly 10,000 clones, no singletons; the ten largest cover about 3.6%. This specimen consisted of PBMCs, obtained about 350 days after allogeneic stem cell transplant with posttransplant cyclophosphamide. These receptors originate from a male patient in his 50s who received an allogeneic stem cell transplant from a related donor and was CMV-positive. Some T cells may be the graft donor's. The CDR3 runs from the conserved cysteine through the conserved F or W. The D gene is left open where the match is weak. The listing skips clone size in some rows; elsewhere it reads once, few, many or a size class.

clone_size: -; v_call: TRBV5-4; d_call: TRBD2; j_call: TRBJ2-5; cdr3_aa: CASSPFLAGGSETQYF; cdr3_nt: TGTGCCAGCAGCCCCTTTCTAGCGGGAGGGAGTGAGACCCAGTACTTC
clone_size: many; v_call: TRBV5-1; d_call: TRBD1; j_call: TRBJ1-6; cdr3_aa: CASSIRQGRSYNSPLHF; cdr3_nt: TGCGCCAGCAGCATTAGACAGGGGAGGTCTTATAATTCACCCCTCCACTTT
clone_size: many; v_call: TRBV29-1; d_call: TRBD2; j_call: TRBJ2-7; cdr3_aa: CSVEPREGSYEQYF; cdr3_nt: TGCAGCGTTGAGCCTCGGGAGGGGAGCTACGAGCAGTACTTC
clone_size: many; v_call: TRBV18; d_call: -; j_call: TRBJ2-7; cdr3_aa: CASSTSEESYEQYF; cdr3_nt: TGTGCCAGCTCAACCTCGGAGGAGTCCTACGAGCAGTACTTC
clone_size: many; v_call: TRBV7-9; d_call: -; j_call: TRBJ2-7; cdr3_aa: CASSLRTVNYEQYF; cdr3_nt: TGTGCCAGCAGCTTAAGGACAGTCAACTACGAGCAGTACTTC
clone_size: many; v_call: TRBV5-4; d_call: -; j_call: TRBJ2-3; cdr3_aa: CASSLMQGGTDTQYF; cdr3_nt: TGTGCCAGCAGCTTGATGCAGGGGGGTACGGATACGCAGTATTTT
clone_size: many; v_call: TRBV30; d_call: TRBD2; j_call: TRBJ2-3; cdr3_aa: CAWSRGLAGGGDTQYF; cdr3_nt: TGTGCCTGGAGTCGAGGACTAGCGGGAGGCGGGGATACGCAGTATTTT
clone_size: medium-sized; v_call: TRBV4-3; d_call: TRBD1; j_call: TRBJ1-1; cdr3_aa: CASSQDNPTGAFEAFF; cdr3_nt: TGCGCCAGCAGCCAAGATAACCCGACAGGGGCGTTTGAAGCTTTCTTT
clone_size: few; v_call: TRBV7-9; d_call: TRBD1; j_call: TRBJ2-7; cdr3_aa: CASSGIRDRGTLAEQYF; cdr3_nt: TGTGCCAGCAGCGGTATCCGGGACAGGGGGACACTCGCCGAGCAGTACTTC
clone_size: many; v_call: TRBV4-1; d_call: TRBD2; j_call: TRBJ2-2; cdr3_aa: CASSQVKRELPGELFF; cdr3_nt: TGCGCCAGCAGCCAAGTTAAGCGGGAGCTGCCCGGGGAGCTGTTTTTT
clone_size: many; v_call: TRBV7-2; d_call: TRBD1; j_call: TRBJ2-7; cdr3_aa: CASSLVGDRADEQYF; cdr3_nt: TGTGCCAGCAGCTTAGTCGGCGACAGGGCCGACGAGCAGTACTTC
clone_size: medium-sized; v_call: TRBV13; d_call: TRBD1; j_call: TRBJ1-3; cdr3_aa: CASSLGTASGNTIYF; cdr3_nt: TGTGCCAGCAGCTTGGGGACAGCCTCTGGAAACACCATATATTTT
clone_size: many; v_call: TRBV18; d_call: -; j_call: TRBJ1-2; cdr3_aa: CASSLTEDYGYTF; cdr3_nt: TGTGCCAGCTCGCTTACAGAAGACTATGGCTACACCTTC
clone_size: many; v_call: TRBV29-1; d_call: -; j_call: TRBJ1-1; cdr3_aa: CSVRHLMNTEAFF; cdr3_nt: TGCAGCGTTAGACACCTAATGAACACTGAAGCTTTCTTT
clone_size: many; v_call: TRBV7-9; d_call: -; j_call: TRBJ2-7; cdr3_aa: CASSLYRGGDEQYF; cdr3_nt: TGTGCCAGCAGCTTATACAGGGGGGGGGACGAGCAGTACTTC
clone_size: many; v_call: TRBV30; d_call: TRBD1; j_call: TRBJ2-2; cdr3_aa: CAWRGQGLPRSGELFF; cdr3_nt: TGTGCCTGGAGGGGACAGGGGCTGCCTAGATCCGGGGAGCTGTTTTTT
clone_size: many; v_call: TRBV11-1; d_call: -; j_call: TRBJ1-1; cdr3_aa: CASNQQPHVNTEAFF; cdr3_nt: TGTGCCAGCAACCAACAACCTCACGTGAACACTGAAGCTTTCTTT
clone_size: many; v_call: TRBV5-6; d_call: -; j_call: TRBJ2-3; cdr3_aa: CASSTRTMSTDTQYF; cdr3_nt: TGTGCCAGCAGCACTAGGACTATGAGCACAGATACGCAGTATTTT
clone_size: many; v_call: TRBV21-1; d_call: -; j_call: TRBJ1-4; cdr3_aa: CASSKVRGDGGEKLFF; cdr3_nt: TGTGCCAGCAGCAAAGTGCGGGGGGATGGGGGGGAAAAACTGTTTTTT
clone_size: -; v_call: TRBV19; d_call: TRBD2; j_call: TRBJ2-7; cdr3_aa: CASSRLAGNSYEQYF; cdr3_nt: TGTGCCAGTAGTAGACTAGCAGGAAACTCCTACGAGCAGTACTTC
clone_size: many; v_call: TRBV6-1; d_call: TRBD1; j_call: TRBJ1-1; cdr3_aa: CASTRQGAEAFF; cdr3_nt: TGTGCCAGCACGCGACAGGGGGCCGAAGCTTTCTTT
clone_size: many; v_call: TRBV7-9; d_call: -; j_call: TRBJ2-2; cdr3_aa: CASSPWASNTGELFF; cdr3_nt: TGTGCCAGCAGCCCCTGGGCGTCGAACACCGGGGAGCTGTTTTTT
clone_size: many; v_call: TRBV7-2; d_call: -; j_call: TRBJ2-7; cdr3_aa: CASSLVQGSYEQYF; cdr3_nt: TGTGCCAGCAGCTTAGTGCAGGGGTCCTACGAGCAGTACTTC
clone_size: many; v_call: TRBV4-1; d_call: -; j_call: TRBJ2-1; cdr3_aa: CASSQDRLIIYNEQFF; cdr3_nt: TGCGCCAGCAGCCAAGATCGACTAATTATCTACAATGAGCAGTTCTTC
clone_size: many; v_call: TRBV6-1; d_call: TRBD1; j_call: TRBJ1-4; cdr3_aa: CASSRDRANEKLFF; cdr3_nt: TGTGCCAGCAGCCGGGACAGAGCAAATGAAAAACTGTTTTTT
clone_size: many; v_call: TRBV5-6; d_call: TRBD2; j_call: TRBJ2-1; cdr3_aa: CASSFWTRDGHEQFF; cdr3_nt: TGTGCCAGCAGCTTTTGGACTAGGGACGGTCATGAGCAGTTCTTC
clone_size: many; v_call: TRBV5-5; d_call: -; j_call: TRBJ1-2; cdr3_aa: CASSLARASGGYTF; cdr3_nt: TGTGCCAGCAGCTTGGCACGCGCTTCAGGTGGCTACACCTTC
clone_size: many; v_call: TRBV6-4; d_call: TRBD1; j_call: TRBJ1-1; cdr3_aa: CASTEGDRRGAFF; cdr3_nt: TGTGCCAGCACCGAGGGGGACAGGCGGGGCGCTTTCTTT
clone_size: many; v_call: TRBV2; d_call: TRBD2; j_call: TRBJ2-1; cdr3_aa: CASRGLAGLGRYNEQFF; cdr3_nt: TGTGCCAGTAGAGGACTAGCGGGATTAGGCCGTTACAATGAGCAGTTCTTC
clone_size: -; v_call: TRBV15; d_call: TRBD2; j_call: TRBJ2-5; cdr3_aa: CATSREERETQYF; cdr3_nt: TGTGCCACCAGCCGGGAGGAGAGAGAAACCCAGTACTTC
clone_size: many; v_call: TRBV18; d_call: -; j_call: TRBJ2-2; cdr3_aa: CASSPAQGYTGELFF; cdr3_nt: TGTGCCAGCTCACCGGCCCAGGGGTACACCGGGGAGCTGTTTTTT
clone_size: many; v_call: TRBV7-8; d_call: -; j_call: TRBJ1-3; cdr3_aa: CASSPGQRLYF; cdr3_nt: TGTGCCAGCAGCCCCGGACAGCGCTTATATTTT
clone_size: many; v_call: TRBV5-1; d_call: TRBD1; j_call: TRBJ2-4; cdr3_aa: CASSLETGKNIQYF; cdr3_nt: TGCGCCAGCAGCTTGGAGACAGGGAAAAACATTCAGTACTTC
clone_size: many; v_call: TRBV7-8; d_call: -; j_call: TRBJ2-3; cdr3_aa: CASSLGAWPTDTQYF; cdr3_nt: TGTGCCAGCAGCTTAGGGGCCTGGCCCACAGATACGCAGTATTTT
clone_size: medium-sized; v_call: TRBV29-1; d_call: TRBD1; j_call: TRBJ2-7; cdr3_aa: CSIRDSLSYEQYF; cdr3_nt: TGCAGTATACGGGACAGTTTATCCTACGAGCAGTACTTC
clone_size: many; v_call: TRBV5-1; d_call: TRBD1; j_call: TRBJ1-5; cdr3_aa: CASSAAGTVGQPQHF; cdr3_nt: TGCGCCAGCAGCGCCGCCGGGACAGTGGGTCAGCCCCAGCATTTT
clone_size: many; v_call: TRBV4-3; d_call: -; j_call: TRBJ1-6; cdr3_aa: CASSQDGPPLHF; cdr3_nt: TGCGCCAGCAGCCAAGATGGCCCACCCCTCCACTTT
clone_size: many; v_call: TRBV5-1; d_call: -; j_call: TRBJ2-2; cdr3_aa: CASSLAALNTGELFF; cdr3_nt: TGCGCCAGCAGCTTGGCAGCACTAAACACCGGGGAGCTGTTTTTT
clone_size: many; v_call: TRBV7-9; d_call: -; j_call: TRBJ1-1; cdr3_aa: CASTLLVGFEAFF; cdr3_nt: TGTGCCAGCACCCTCTTAGTGGGCTTTGAAGCTTTCTTT
clone_size: many; v_call: TRBV7-9; d_call: -; j_call: TRBJ2-6; cdr3_aa: CASNSRAGANVLTF; cdr3_nt: TGTGCCAGCAATTCACGGGCTGGGGCCAACGTCCTGACTTTC